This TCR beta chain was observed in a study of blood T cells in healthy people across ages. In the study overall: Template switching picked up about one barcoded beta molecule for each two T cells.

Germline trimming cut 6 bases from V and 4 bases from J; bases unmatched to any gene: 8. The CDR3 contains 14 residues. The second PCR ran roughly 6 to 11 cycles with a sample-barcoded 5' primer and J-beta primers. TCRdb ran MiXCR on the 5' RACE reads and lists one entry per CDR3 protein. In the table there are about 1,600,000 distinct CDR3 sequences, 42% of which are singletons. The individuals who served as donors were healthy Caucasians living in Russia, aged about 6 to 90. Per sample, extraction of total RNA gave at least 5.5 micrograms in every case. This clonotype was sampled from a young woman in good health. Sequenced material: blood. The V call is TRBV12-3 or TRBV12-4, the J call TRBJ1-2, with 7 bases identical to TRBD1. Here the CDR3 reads CASSPTGAFYGYTF. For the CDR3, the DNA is TGTGCCAGCAGCCCAACAGGGGCCTTCTATGGCTACACCTTC.